The present T cell receptor beta chain was sequenced within a study of blood T cell repertoires in COVID-19. CDR3 length equals 15 residues. Germline CDR1 reads SGHVS; CDR2 reads FNYEAQ. J gave up 0 bases and V 5 bases, and 3 bases lay outside the gene matches. Recovered status in Cohort 3 required two negative PCRs, clearance, or symptom resolution. Original processing methods: Using reference gene primer amplification, nucleated cell counts were estimated. This table comes from immunoSEQ multiplex PCR, and its TCRdb copy is limited to in-frame clones, with some not included. Clone size and V and J calls were adopted from that table, with D and trimming inferred from the DNA. The sample lists 250,000 to 350,000 clones, 80% to 95% seen once, with less than 20% in the top ten.

The sequencing input was PBMCs or T cells enriched from blood (not recorded which). The TCR sequence derives from a woman in her twenties or thirties who had recovered from COVID-19. The chain links TRBV7-6 to TRBJ1-1; 10 nucleotides match TRBD1. In DNA form, the CDR3 reads TGTGCCAGCAGCCAAGGGACAGGGGTGAACACTGAAGCTTTCTTT. The encoded protein is CASSQGTGVNTEAFF. Supplemented by reference TRBV7-6 and TRBJ1-1, the full variable domain reads GAGVSQSPRYKVTKRGQDVALRCDPISGHVSLYWYRQALGQGPEFLTYFNYEAQQDKSGLPNDRFSAERPEGSISTLTIQRTEQRDSAMYRCASSQGTGVNTEAFFGQGTRLTVV.